This TCR beta chain derives from a study of T cell repertoires in cytomegalovirus infection. Study-level background: Both recently identified HLA-C-restricted and well-studied HLA-B-restricted CMV epitopes were used in the study.

Per germline, CDR1 SGHTA and CDR2 FQGNSA. The V end was cut by 5 bases, the J end by 1 base, with 12 bases between. The CDR3 runs to 15 residues. From the reads, TCRdb called clonotypes with MiXCR, one entry per CDR3 protein. The table lists 750,000 to 900,000 distinct CDR3 sequences, under 35% of them singletons. This clonotype has ten or more counts. Its antigen is not known. The chain uses TRBV7-2 and TRBJ2-1, with D perhaps TRBD2 (7 bases). This clonotype was obtained from a human donor in good health (CMV status not recorded). Some clones in this sample may be carry-over from other donors' samples. The specimen comprised cultured CD8+ T cells from PBMCs, sampled from culture after CMV antigen stimulation. CDR3 bases: TGTGCCAGCAGCCAAGGGGGGGGGTCCTACAATGAGCAGTTCTTC. Translated: CASSQGGGSYNEQFF.